The clone carrying this TCR beta chain was observed a handful of times. This record belongs to a study of graft-versus-host responses after intestinal transplantation. Clones were read by immunoSEQ multiplex PCR, and TCRdb kept only the in-frame ones, dropping some. The repertoire holds fewer than 45,000 clones, with roughly 90% as singletons. Trimming stripped 4 bases from V and 0 bases from J, with 10 bases between. Germline V gene lookup returns CDR1 ENHRY and CDR2 SYGVKD. The CDR3 has 15 residues. This TCR derives from a human patient who received an intestinal transplant, so some T cells may come from the graft donor. The sequenced sample was PBMCs, obtained 524 days after transplant. The chain links TRBV10-3 to TRBJ2-1; no reliable D call. CDR3 loop: CAISAGESSYNEQFF. In DNA form, the CDR3 reads TGTGCCATCAGTGCCGGAGAAAGCTCCTACAATGAGCAGTTCTTC.